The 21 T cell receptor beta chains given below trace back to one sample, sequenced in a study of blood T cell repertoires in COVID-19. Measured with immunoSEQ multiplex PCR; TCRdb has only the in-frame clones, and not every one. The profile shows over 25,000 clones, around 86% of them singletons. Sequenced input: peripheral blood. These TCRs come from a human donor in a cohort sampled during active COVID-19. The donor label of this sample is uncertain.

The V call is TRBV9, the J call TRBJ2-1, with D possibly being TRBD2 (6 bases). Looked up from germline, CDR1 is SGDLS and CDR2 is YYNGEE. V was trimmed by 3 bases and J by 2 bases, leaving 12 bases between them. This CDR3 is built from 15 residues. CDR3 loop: CASSALAQTYNEQFF. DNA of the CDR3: TGTGCCAGCAGCGCCCTAGCGCAAACCTACAATGAGCAGTTCTTC.

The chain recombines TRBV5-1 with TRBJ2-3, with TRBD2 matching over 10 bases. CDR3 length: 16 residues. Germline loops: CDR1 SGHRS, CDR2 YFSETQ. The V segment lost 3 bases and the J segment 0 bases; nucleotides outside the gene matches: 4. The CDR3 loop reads CASSSSSGSSTDTQYF. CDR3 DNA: TGCGCCAGCAGCTCTTCTAGCGGGAGTAGCACAGATACGCAGTATTTT.

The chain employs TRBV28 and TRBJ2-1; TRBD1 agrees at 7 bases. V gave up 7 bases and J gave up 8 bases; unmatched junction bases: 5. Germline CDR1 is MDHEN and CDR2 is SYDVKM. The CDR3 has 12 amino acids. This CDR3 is CASNTQGYEQFF. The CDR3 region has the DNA TGTGCCAGCAACACACAGGGGTATGAGCAGTTCTTC.

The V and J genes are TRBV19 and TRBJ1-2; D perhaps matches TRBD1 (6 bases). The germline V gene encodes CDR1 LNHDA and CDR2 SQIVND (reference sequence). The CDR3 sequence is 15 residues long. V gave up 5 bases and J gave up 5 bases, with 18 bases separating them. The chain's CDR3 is CASSGTGLEGYGYTF. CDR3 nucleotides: TGTGCCAGTAGTGGTACAGGGCTCGAGGGATATGGCTACACCTTC.

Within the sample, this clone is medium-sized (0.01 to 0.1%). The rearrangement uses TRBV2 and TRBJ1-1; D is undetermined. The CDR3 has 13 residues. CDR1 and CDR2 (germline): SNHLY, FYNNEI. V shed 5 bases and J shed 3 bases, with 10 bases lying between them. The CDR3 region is CASSLSEDTEAFF. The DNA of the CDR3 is TGTGCCAGCAGTCTTTCCGAGGACACTGAAGCTTTCTTT.

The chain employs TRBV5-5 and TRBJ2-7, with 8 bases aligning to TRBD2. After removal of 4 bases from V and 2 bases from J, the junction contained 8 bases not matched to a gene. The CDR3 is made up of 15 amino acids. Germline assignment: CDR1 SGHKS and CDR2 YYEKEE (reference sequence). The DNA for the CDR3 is TGTGCCAGCAGCCTGTTGGCTAGCGGGCCCTACGAGCAGTACTTC. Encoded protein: CASSLLASGPYEQYF. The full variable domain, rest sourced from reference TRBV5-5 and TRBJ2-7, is DAGVTQSPTHLIKTRGQQVTLRCSPISGHKSVSWYQQVLGQGPQFIFQYYEKEERGRGNFPDRFSARQFPNYSSELNVNALLLGDSALYLCASSLLASGPYEQYFGPGTRLTVT.

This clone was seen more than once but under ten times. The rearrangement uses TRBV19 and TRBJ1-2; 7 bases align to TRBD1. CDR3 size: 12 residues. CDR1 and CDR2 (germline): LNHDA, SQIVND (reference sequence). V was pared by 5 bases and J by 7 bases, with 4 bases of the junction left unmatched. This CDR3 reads CASSGGTVGYTF. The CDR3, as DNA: TGTGCCAGTAGTGGGGGGACAGTTGGCTACACCTTC.

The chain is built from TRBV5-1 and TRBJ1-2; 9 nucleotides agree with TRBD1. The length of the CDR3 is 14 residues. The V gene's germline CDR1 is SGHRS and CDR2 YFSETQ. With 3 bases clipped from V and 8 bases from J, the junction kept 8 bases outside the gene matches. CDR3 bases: TGCGCCAGCAGCTCCCGGGACAGGGCTTCCGGCTACACCTTC. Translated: CASSSRDRASGYTF.

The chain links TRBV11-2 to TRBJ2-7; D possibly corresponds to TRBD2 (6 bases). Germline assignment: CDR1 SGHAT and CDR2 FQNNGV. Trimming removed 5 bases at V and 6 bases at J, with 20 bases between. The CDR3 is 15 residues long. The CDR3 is CASSTERARRGEQYF. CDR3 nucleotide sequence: TGTGCCAGCAGCACGGAGAGGGCCCGGCGGGGCGAGCAGTACTTC.

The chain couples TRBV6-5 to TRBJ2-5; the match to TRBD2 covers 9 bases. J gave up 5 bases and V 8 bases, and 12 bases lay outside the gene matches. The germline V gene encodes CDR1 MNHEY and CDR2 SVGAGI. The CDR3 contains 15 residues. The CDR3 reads CASGQSGRRLETQYF. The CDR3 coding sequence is TGTGCCAGCGGACAAAGCGGGAGGCGGCTGGAGACCCAGTACTTC.

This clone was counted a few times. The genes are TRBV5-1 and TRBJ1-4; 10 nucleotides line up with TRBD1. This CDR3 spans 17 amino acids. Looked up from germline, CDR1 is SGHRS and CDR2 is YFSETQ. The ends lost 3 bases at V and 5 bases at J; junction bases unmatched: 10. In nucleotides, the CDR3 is TGCGCCAGCAGCTCAACCGGGACAGGGGTCGGGAATGAAAAACTGTTTTTT. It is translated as CASSSTGTGVGNEKLFF.

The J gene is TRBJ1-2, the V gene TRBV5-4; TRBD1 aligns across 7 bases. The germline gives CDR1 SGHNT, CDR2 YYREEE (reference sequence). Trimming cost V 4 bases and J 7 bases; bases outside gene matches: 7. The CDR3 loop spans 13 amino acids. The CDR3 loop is CASSQTGFTGYTF. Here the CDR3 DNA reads TGTGCCAGCAGCCAGACAGGGTTTACTGGCTACACCTTC.

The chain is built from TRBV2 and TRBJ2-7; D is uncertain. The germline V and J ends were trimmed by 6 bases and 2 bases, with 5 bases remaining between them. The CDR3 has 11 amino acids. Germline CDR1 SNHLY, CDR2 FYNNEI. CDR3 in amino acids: CASRGAYEQYF. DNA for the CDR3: TGTGCCAGCAGGGGCGCCTACGAGCAGTACTTC. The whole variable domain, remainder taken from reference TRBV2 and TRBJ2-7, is EPEVTQTPSHQVTQMGQEVILRCVPISNHLYFYWYRQILGQKVEFLVSFYNNEISEKSEIFDDQFSVERPDGSNFTLKIRSTKLEDSAMYFCASRGAYEQYFGPGTRLTVT.

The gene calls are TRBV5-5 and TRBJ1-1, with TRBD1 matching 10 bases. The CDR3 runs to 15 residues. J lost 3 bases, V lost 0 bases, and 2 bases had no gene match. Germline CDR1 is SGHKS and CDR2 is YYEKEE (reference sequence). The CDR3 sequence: CASSLGTGGYTEAFF. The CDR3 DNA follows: TGTGCCAGCAGCTTGGGGACAGGGGGATACACTGAAGCTTTCTTT. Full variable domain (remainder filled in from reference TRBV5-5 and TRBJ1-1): DAGVTQSPTHLIKTRGQQVTLRCSPISGHKSVSWYQQVLGQGPQFIFQYYEKEERGRGNFPDRFSARQFPNYSSELNVNALLLGDSALYLCASSLGTGGYTEAFFGQGTRLTVV.

The CDR3 nucleotides read TGTGCCACCTGCCGGGACTTAAATGAAAAACTGTTTTTT. Its translation: CATCRDLNEKLFF. This rearrangement joins TRBV6-5 to TRBJ1-4, with D possibly matching TRBD1 (5 bases). V was cut by 10 bases and J by 5 bases, with 14 bases left in between. The CDR3 is 13 residues long. In germline, CDR1 is MNHEY, CDR2 SVGAGI.

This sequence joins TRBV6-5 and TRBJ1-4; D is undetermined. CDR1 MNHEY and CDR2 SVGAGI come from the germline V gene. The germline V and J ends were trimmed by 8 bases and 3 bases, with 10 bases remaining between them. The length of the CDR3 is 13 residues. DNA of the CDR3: TGTGCCAGCCAATTTACTTCTAATGAAAAACTGTTTTTT. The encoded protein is CASQFTSNEKLFF.

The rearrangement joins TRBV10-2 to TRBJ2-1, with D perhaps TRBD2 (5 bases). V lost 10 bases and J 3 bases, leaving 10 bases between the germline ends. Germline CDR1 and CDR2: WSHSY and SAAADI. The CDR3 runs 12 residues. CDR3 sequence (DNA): TGCGCCACCTCCGACTACTACAATGAGCAGTTCTTC. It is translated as CATSDYYNEQFF.

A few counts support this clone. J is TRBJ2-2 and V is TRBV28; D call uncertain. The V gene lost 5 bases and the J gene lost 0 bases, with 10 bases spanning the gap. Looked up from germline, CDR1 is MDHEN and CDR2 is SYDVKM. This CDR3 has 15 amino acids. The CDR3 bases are TGTGCCAGCAGTCGCCTGGCGGCGAACACCGGGGAGCTGTTTTTT. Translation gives CASSRLAANTGELFF.

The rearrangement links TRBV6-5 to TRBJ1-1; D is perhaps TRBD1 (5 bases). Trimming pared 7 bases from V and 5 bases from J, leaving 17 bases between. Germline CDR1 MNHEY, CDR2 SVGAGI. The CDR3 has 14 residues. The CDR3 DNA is TGTGCCAGCATCCGAGGTAGGGGAGGAACTGAAGCTTTCTTT. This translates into CASIRGRGGTEAFF.

CDR3 residues: CASSGDISPLHF. CDR3 nucleotides: TGTGCCAGCAGTGGGGACATTTCACCCCTCCACTTT. The chain joins TRBV28 to TRBJ1-6; D may be TRBD1 (6 bases). V lost 5 bases to trimming and J lost 9 bases, with 8 bases between them. This CDR3 region has 12 residues. CDR1 is MDHEN, CDR2 SYDVKM, per germline.

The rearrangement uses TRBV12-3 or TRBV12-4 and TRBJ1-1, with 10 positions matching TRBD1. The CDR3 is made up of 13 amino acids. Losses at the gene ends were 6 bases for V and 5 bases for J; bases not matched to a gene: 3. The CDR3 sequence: CASSKDRGTEAFF. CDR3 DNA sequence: TGTGCCAGCAGCAAGGACAGGGGGACTGAAGCTTTCTTT.